What follows are 7 T cell receptor beta chains derived from one specimen sequenced in a study of blood T cell repertoires in COVID-19. Here immunoSEQ multiplex PCR was the method, and the copy in TCRdb shows in-frame clones only, minus some. This sample has some 66,000 clones, with roughly 80% found just once. Sequencing was carried out using peripheral blood. These receptors were taken from a man in his sixties with acute or convalescent COVID-19.

V is TRBV10-3 and J is TRBJ1-5; 11 bases line up with TRBD1. V shed 0 bases, J shed 0 bases, and the junction held 4 bases outside the gene matches. The CDR3 runs 18 residues. The V gene's germline CDR1 is ENHRY and CDR2 SYGVKD. As DNA, the CDR3 is TGTGCCATCAGTGAGTCGGGGACAGGGGGGAATAGCAATCAGCCCCAGCATTTT. Its translation: CAISESGTGGNSNQPQHF.

J is TRBJ1-6 and V is TRBV27; 10 bases are a match to TRBD1. This CDR3 has 19 residues. After removal of 3 bases from V and 0 bases from J, the junction contained 8 bases not matched to a gene. The germline gives CDR1 MNHEY, CDR2 SMNVEV (reference sequence). In DNA form, the CDR3 reads TGTGCCAGCAGTTTCCAATCGGACAGGGGGAGCTCCTATAATTCACCCCTCCACTTT. This sequence encodes CASSFQSDRGSSYNSPLHF.

This chain joins TRBV7-6 and TRBJ1-1; D gene unclear. V shed 5 bases and J shed 0 bases, with 22 bases lying between them. CDR3 length: 18 residues. The V gene's germline CDR1 is SGHVS and CDR2 FNYEAQ. CDR3 residues: CASSPRAPRARMNTEAFF. CDR3 bases: TGTGCCAGCAGCCCTAGAGCGCCCCGAGCTCGAATGAACACTGAAGCTTTCTTT.

CDR3 in DNA: TGCGCCAGCAGCCATGACGGACGGACTAGCGGGGAGACCCAGTACTTC. It specifies CASSHDGRTSGETQYF. The chain recombines TRBV4-3 with TRBJ2-5, with 11 bases matching TRBD2. The V gene end was trimmed by 3 bases and the J gene end by 5 bases; junction bases not matched to a gene: 8. CDR1 and CDR2 from the germline V gene are LGHNA and YSLEER. The CDR3 consists of 16 residues.

The chain employs TRBV6-5 and TRBJ1-1; 10 nucleotides match TRBD1. This CDR3 is 15 amino acids long. Germline V gives CDR1 MNHEY, CDR2 SVGAGI. Trimming removed 2 bases from V and 5 bases from J; junction bases left unmatched: 5. For the CDR3, the DNA is TGTGCCAGCAGTTACGGGACAGGGGTCCTTACTGAAGCTTTCTTT. Translating it yields CASSYGTGVLTEAFF.

The chain is built from TRBV19 and TRBJ2-5; 9 bases are shared with TRBD2. The CDR3 has 15 amino acids. The V gene's germline CDR1 is LNHDA and CDR2 SQIVND (reference sequence). The V segment lost 3 bases and the J segment 7 bases; nucleotides outside the gene matches: 9. The CDR3 nucleotides read TGTGCCAGTAGTATCGGCCTAGCGGGGCCGACGACCCAGTACTTC. The encoded protein is CASSIGLAGPTTQYF. The full variable domain, completed using reference TRBV19 and TRBJ2-5, is DGGITQSPKYLFRKEGQNVTLSCEQNLNHDAMYWYRQDPGQGLRLIYYSQIVNDFQKGDIAEGYSVSREKKESFPLTVTSAQKNPTAFYLCASSIGLAGPTTQYFGPGTRLLVL.

The chain couples TRBV19 to TRBJ2-3, with D unclear. The germline V gene encodes CDR1 LNHDA and CDR2 SQIVND (reference sequence). The germline V and J ends were trimmed by 3 bases and 4 bases, with 17 bases remaining between them. This CDR3 contains 16 residues. Written as DNA, the CDR3 is TGTGCCAGTAGTATTTTTCACCGAGTTGGTGCAGATACGCAGTATTTT. It yields the protein CASSIFHRVGADTQYF. The whole variable domain, remainder taken from reference TRBV19 and TRBJ2-3, is DGGITQSPKYLFRKEGQNVTLSCEQNLNHDAMYWYRQDPGQGLRLIYYSQIVNDFQKGDIAEGYSVSREKKESFPLTVTSAQKNPTAFYLCASSIFHRVGADTQYFGPGTRLTVL.